This entry is about one T cell receptor beta chain. Its antigen is currently not known. No per-base quality is available; no much larger clone lies one base away. As encoded in the germline V gene, CDR1 is SGHTS while CDR2 is YDEGEE. Including cysteine and phenylalanine, the CDR3 has 13 amino acids. This entry keeps only the CDR3 DNA: 39 bases, framed from base 1. Trimming removed 2 bases from V and 4 bases from J, leaving 7 bases between the germline ends. TCRbeta CDR3 regions were amplified from genomic DNA using the immunoSEQ Assay, a bias-controlled multiplex PCR. The published analysis was carried out like this. The number of nucleated cells in each sample was estimated from the amplification of reference gene primers within the assay. To quantify the absolute abundance of each unique TCRbeta CDR3 rearrangement, sequence reads were collapsed and filtered. For each sample, productive Simpson clonality was calculated as the square root of Simpson's diversity index across productive rearrangements. Sourced from immuneACCESS, this table was stored by TCRdb with only in-frame sequences that have V and J called. A share of the clones is absent; for the studies checked, an unresolved V gene accounts for under half, and the remainder has no known explanation. The V and J calls and clone size come from that table; D and trimming were worked out from the DNA. The sample table shows roughly 380,000 clones, and approximately 90% are seen once. The ten biggest clones cover under 5% of the sample.

The data originate from a study of blood T cell repertoires in COVID-19 (dated by TCRdb to the early 2020s). In terms of the full investigation: Samples covering the acute and convalescent phases of COVID-19 were provided by collaborators in the United States, Italy and Spain. The prospective study material was composed of cDNA or gDNA derived from T cells, B-cell-depleted T cells, or PBMCs. The dataset comprised deeply sampled blood TCRbeta repertoires from subjects exposed to, actively infected with, or recovered from COVID-19. The repertoires were made available in a free public database intended to serve as a resource for research on the immune response to SARS-CoV-2. Samples came from the ongoing ImmuneRACE study (first 160 participants) plus 1,254 subjects from 6 global collaborators. A de-identified subject ID, COVID-19 status, age in years and sex were almost always included in the sample metadata. Where available, HLA class I and class II types were obtained from metadata supplied by the sample provider rather than from assay-based typing. The paper as a whole reports these results and caveats: The quantity of clinical and demographic metadata differed by source and by participant and was supplied without curation.

In Seattle, one collaborating source enrolled patients while the infection was active and tracked those patients longitudinally over the course of disease. Collaborating institutions collected whole blood in K2EDTA tubes following their own protocols. For TCRbeta analysis, collaborators shipped samples as frozen whole blood, isolated PBMCs, or DNA extracted from either of those sample types. Sequences were obtained from peripheral blood. This TCR was sampled from a woman aged 60-75 years with COVID-19, enrolled during active disease. The chain employs TRBV5-8 and TRBJ1-5; possibly the D gene is TRBD1, per 5 matching bases. The base sequence is TGTGCCAGCAGCTTAAACAGGAATCAGCCCCAGCATTTT. Its amino acids are CASSLNRNQPQHF.